This entry is about one T cell receptor (beta chain). Its antigen is undetermined. TCRdb reprocessed the 5' RACE reads and keeps a single row for each CDR3 protein, giving no DNA. The sample table includes approximately 330,000 distinct CDR3 sequences. This sample is drawn from a study of monozygotic twins with inflammatory bowel disease. Notes on the study in general: By inverse Simpson index, TCRbeta diversity was lower in IBD patients than in healthy co-twins. Especially with disease activity, IBD patients had fewer clonotypes in common with others than healthy twins did.

The CDR3 is 15 amino acids. The TCR comes from a human donor with ulcerative colitis or Crohn's disease, or a healthy co-twin of an affected twin (not recorded which). Material: blood. The rearrangement links TRBV12-3 or TRBV12-4 to TRBJ2-5; checking the TCRdb D call of TRBD1 is not possible without DNA. The CDR3 sequence is CASSKTGRSLETQYF.